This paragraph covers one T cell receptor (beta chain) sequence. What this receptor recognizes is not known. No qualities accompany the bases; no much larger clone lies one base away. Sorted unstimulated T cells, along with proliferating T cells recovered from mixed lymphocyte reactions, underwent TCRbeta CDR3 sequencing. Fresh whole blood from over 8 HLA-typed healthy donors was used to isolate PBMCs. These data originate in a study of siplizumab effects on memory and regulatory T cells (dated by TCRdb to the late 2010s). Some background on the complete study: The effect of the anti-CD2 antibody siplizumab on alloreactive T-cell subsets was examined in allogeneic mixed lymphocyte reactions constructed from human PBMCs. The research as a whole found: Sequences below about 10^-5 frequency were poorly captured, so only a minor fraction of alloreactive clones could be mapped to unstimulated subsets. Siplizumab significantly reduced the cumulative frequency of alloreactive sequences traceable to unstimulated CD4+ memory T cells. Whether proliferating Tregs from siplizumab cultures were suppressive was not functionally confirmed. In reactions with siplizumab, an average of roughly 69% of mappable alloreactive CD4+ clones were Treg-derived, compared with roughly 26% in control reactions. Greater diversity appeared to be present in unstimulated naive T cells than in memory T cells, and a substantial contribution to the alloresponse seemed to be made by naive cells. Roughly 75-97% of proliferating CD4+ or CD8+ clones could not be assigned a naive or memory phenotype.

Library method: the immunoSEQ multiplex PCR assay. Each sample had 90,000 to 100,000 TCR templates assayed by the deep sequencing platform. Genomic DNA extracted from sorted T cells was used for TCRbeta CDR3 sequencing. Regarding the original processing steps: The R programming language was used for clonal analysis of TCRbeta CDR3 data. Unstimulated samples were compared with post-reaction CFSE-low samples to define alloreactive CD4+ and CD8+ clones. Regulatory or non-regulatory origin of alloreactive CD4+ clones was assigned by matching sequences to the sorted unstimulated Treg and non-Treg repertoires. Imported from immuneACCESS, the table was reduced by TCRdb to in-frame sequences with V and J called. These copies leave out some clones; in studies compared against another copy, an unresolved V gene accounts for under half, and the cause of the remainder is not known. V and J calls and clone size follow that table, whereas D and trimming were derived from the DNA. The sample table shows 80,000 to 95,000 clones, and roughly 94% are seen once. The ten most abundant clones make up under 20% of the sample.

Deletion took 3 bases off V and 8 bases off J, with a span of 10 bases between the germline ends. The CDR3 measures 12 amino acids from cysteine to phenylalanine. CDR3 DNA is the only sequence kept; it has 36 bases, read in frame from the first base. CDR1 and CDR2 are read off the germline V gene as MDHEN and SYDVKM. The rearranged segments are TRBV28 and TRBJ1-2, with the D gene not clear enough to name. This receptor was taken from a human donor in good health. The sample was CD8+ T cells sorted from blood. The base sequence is TGTGCCAGCAGTTTCCCGGGAGGGGGCTACACCTTC. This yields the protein CASSFPGGGYTF.